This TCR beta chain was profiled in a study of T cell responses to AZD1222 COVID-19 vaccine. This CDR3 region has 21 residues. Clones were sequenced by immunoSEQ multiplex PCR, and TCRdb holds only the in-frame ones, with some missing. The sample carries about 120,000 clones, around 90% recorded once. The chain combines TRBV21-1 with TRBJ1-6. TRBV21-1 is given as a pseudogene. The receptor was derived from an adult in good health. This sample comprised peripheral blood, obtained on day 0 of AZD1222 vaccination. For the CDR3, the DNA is TGTGCCAGCAGCAAAGCACCAATCCGGGGAAAGAGGAGGTCCTATAATTCACCCCTCCACTTT. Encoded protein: CASSKAPIRGKRRSYNSPLHF.